What follows are 6 T cell receptor beta chains derived from one specimen sequenced in a study of shared clonotypes between healthy human individuals. Generated by immunoSEQ multiplex PCR, the TCRdb table keeps only in-frame clones and is missing some. The data show millions of clones, over 90% seen once. The material sequenced was naive CD4+ T cells from PBMCs. Subset described: CD45RA+ positively selected. The receptor set was obtained from a man younger than 35 in good health. Some clones in this sample may be carry-over from other donors' samples.

The V and J genes are TRBV28 and TRBJ1-3; D gene uncertain. The CDR3 extends over 15 amino acids. The V gene lost 5 bases and the J gene lost 0 bases, with 11 bases spanning the gap. Germline loops: CDR1 MDHEN, CDR2 SYDVKM. The CDR3 region has the DNA TGTGCCAGCAGTCAAACACTAAACTCTGGAAACACCATATATTTT. This codes for CASSQTLNSGNTIYF. Drawing the rest from reference TRBV28 and TRBJ1-3, the complete variable domain is DVKVTQSSRYLVKRTGEKVFLECVQDMDHENMFWYRQDPGLGLRLIYFSYDVKMKEKGDIPEGYSVSREKKERFSLILESASTNQTSMYLCASSQTLNSGNTIYFGEGSWLTVV.

The chain recombines TRBV9 with TRBJ2-3; 8 bases are shared with TRBD2. V shed 5 bases, J shed 1 base, and the junction held 12 bases outside the gene matches. This CDR3 comprises 17 residues. Germline CDR1 SGDLS, CDR2 YYNGEE. The DNA of the CDR3 is TGTGCCAGCAGTGGAACTGGGAGCGGGGGCCGCACAGATACGCAGTATTTT. This translates into CASSGTGSGGRTDTQYF.

The genes are TRBV6-6 and TRBJ1-5, with D uncertain. This CDR3 spans 15 amino acids. V gave up 7 bases and J gave up 8 bases, with 21 bases separating them. Germline V gene lookup returns CDR1 MNHNY and CDR2 SVGAGI (reference sequence). CDR3 DNA: TGTGCCAGCATGAGGAGTCACGTTAAAGTGGAGCCCCAGCATTTT. Encoded protein: CASMRSHVKVEPQHF.

V and J are TRBV6-6 and TRBJ1-1; D uncertain. Looked up from germline, CDR1 is MNHNY and CDR2 is SVGAGI (reference sequence). There are 14 residues in the CDR3. V lost 7 bases and J lost 1, with 13 bases in between. The CDR3 spells CASTPSRANTEAFF. The CDR3 DNA reads as TGTGCCAGCACCCCCTCCCGGGCGAACACTGAAGCTTTCTTT.

A remark on this clone: The same CDR3 also results from other DNA sequences found in this sample. The rearrangement links TRBV5-1 to TRBJ2-3, with unresolved D. Trimming took off 0 bases at V and 6 bases at J, with 5 bases between the two ends. The germline V gene encodes CDR1 SGHRS and CDR2 YFSETQ. This CDR3 region has 12 residues. Written as DNA, the CDR3 is TGCGCCAGCAGCTTGGCTCGGGATACGCAGTATTTT. Translated, it gives CASSLARDTQYF.

The chain employs TRBV10-3 and TRBJ1-6; D is perhaps TRBD1 (6 bases). CDR1 and CDR2 from the germline V gene are ENHRY and SYGVKD. This CDR3 has 15 amino acids. Trimming cost V 4 bases and J 10 bases, with 17 bases left between them. The CDR3 coding sequence is TGTGCCATCAGTGGGGTACAGGGTTCTGAATCACCCCTCCACTTT. Translated, it gives CAISGVQGSESPLHF.